The 20 T cell receptor beta chains reported below all come from one sample, sequenced in a study of blood T cell repertoires in COVID-19. Libraries were prepared by immunoSEQ multiplex PCR; TCRdb keeps only in-frame clonotypes and omits some of them. The table lists some 180,000 clones, roughly 85% of them singletons. Material for sequencing was PBMCs or T cells enriched from blood (not recorded which). Receptors originate from a man aged 40-49 years who had recovered from COVID-19.

The rearrangement uses TRBV30 and TRBJ1-2; 9 bases are shared with TRBD1. Per germline, CDR1 GTSNPN and CDR2 SVGIG (reference sequence). The junction had 10 bases not matched to a gene; V was cut back by 5 bases and J by 6 bases. The CDR3 is 14 residues long. CDR3 loop: CAWAGQGPLDGYTF. The DNA of the CDR3 is TGTGCCTGGGCTGGACAGGGGCCATTAGATGGCTACACCTTC.

The rearrangement joins TRBV3-1 (or the pseudogene TRBV3-2) to TRBJ1-3; no clear D. Germline V gives CDR1 LGHDT, CDR2 YNNKEL (reference sequence). The CDR3 runs 13 residues. Trimming left V 3 bases short and J 4 bases short, with 7 bases between. The CDR3 here is CASSQGRGNTIYF. The CDR3 nucleotides are TGTGCCAGCAGCCAGGGCAGAGGAAACACCATATATTTT.

This sequence joins TRBV10-3 and TRBJ1-1; 10 bases map to TRBD1. Germline CDR1 ENHRY, CDR2 SYGVKD. The CDR3 is made up of 11 amino acids. Germline trimming cut 6 bases from V and 11 bases from J; bases unmatched to any gene: 3. The CDR3 DNA reads as TGTGCCATCAGAGGGACAGGGGAGGCTTTCTTT. This gives the protein CAIRGTGEAFF.

A few counts support this clone. The chain employs TRBV19 and TRBJ2-3; 7 bases match TRBD1. CDR1 and CDR2 (germline): LNHDA, SQIVND (reference sequence). This CDR3 spans 14 amino acids. J was trimmed by 0 bases and V by 6 bases; bases with no gene match: 3. For the CDR3, the DNA is TGTGCCAGTAGCCGGGACAGAAGCACAGATACGCAGTATTTT. This codes for CASSRDRSTDTQYF.

The table lists this clone with a count of one. DNA of the CDR3: TGTGCCAGCAGCCCAGGGGTGAGGGATGAGCAGTTCTTC. Translating it yields CASSPGVRDEQFF. The J gene is TRBJ2-1, the V gene TRBV7-3; D might be TRBD1 (6 bases). Trimming removed 5 bases from V and 8 bases from J, with 13 bases in between. The germline V gene has CDR1 SGHTA and CDR2 FQGTGA. This CDR3 contains 13 residues.

In this sample, this clone turned up once. This sequence joins TRBV6-5 and TRBJ2-2, with a weak D call TRBD2 (5 bases). V lost 0 bases, J lost 6 bases, and 8 bases lay in between. Per the germline V gene, CDR1 is MNHEY and CDR2 is SVGAGI. This CDR3 is 14 amino acids long. The CDR3, as DNA: TGTGCCAGCAGTTACTCGGCCGGGGCCGGGGAGCTGTTTTTT. Residues: CASSYSAGAGELFF.

The chain combines TRBV11-3 with TRBJ1-4; the D gene is possibly TRBD1 (5 bases). From germline, CDR1 is SGHNT and CDR2 YENEEA. V was clipped by 6 bases and J by 6 bases, with 14 bases between them. This CDR3 region has 14 residues. In DNA form, the CDR3 reads TGTGCCAGCAGGTTAACAGGAGACGATGAAAAACTGTTTTTT. This translates into CASRLTGDDEKLFF.

The DNA of the CDR3 is TGTGCCAGCAGTTACTCGGACAGGGGTTGGGAGACCCAGTACTTC. Translating it yields CASSYSDRGWETQYF. The V and J genes are TRBV6-6 and TRBJ2-5; TRBD1 aligns across 9 bases. This CDR3 comprises 15 residues. Per germline, CDR1 MNHNY and CDR2 SVGAGI (reference sequence). Trimming cost V 0 bases and J 5 bases; bases outside gene matches: 4.

The genes are TRBV2 and TRBJ1-3, with a possible D match to TRBD1 (6 bases). Germline V gives CDR1 SNHLY, CDR2 FYNNEI. The CDR3 runs to 17 residues. V was trimmed by 5 bases and J by 2 bases, leaving 19 bases between them. The CDR3, as DNA: TGTGCCAGCAGTCCCCAAGGACAGATAGCAGCTGGAAACACCATATATTTT. Translated: CASSPQGQIAAGNTIYF.

The gene calls are TRBV9 and TRBJ2-1, with TRBD2 matching over 12 bases. The germline CDR1 and CDR2 sequences are SGDLS and YYNGEE. The trim removed 4 bases at V and 3 bases at J, leaving 8 bases unmatched. The CDR3 length is 17 residues. CDR3: CASSSRLAGENYNEQFF. CDR3 DNA sequence: TGTGCCAGCAGCTCAAGACTAGCGGGAGAAAACTACAATGAGCAGTTCTTC.

This chain uses TRBV7-2 with TRBJ2-1, with 7 bases that match TRBD1. Per the germline V gene, CDR1 is SGHTA and CDR2 is FQGNSA. The V gene end was trimmed by 5 bases and the J gene end by 8 bases; junction bases not matched to a gene: 9. CDR3 size: 14 residues. CDR3: CASSRDRVKDEQFF. The DNA of the CDR3 is TGTGCCAGCAGCCGCGACAGGGTCAAAGATGAGCAGTTCTTC.

The chain recombines TRBV5-1 with TRBJ1-6, with 8 bases aligning to TRBD1. This CDR3 region has 15 residues. Losses at the gene ends were 4 bases for V and 10 bases for J; bases not matched to a gene: 10. Germline lookup yields CDR1 SGHRS and CDR2 YFSETQ. The CDR3 region is CASSPSNTGGSPLHF. In nucleotides, the CDR3 is TGCGCCAGCAGCCCTTCAAATACAGGGGGATCACCCCTCCACTTT.

Here the CDR3 reads CATYGLLGPGNTIYF. CDR3 bases: TGTGCCACCTATGGGCTCCTCGGTCCTGGAAACACCATATATTTT. The chain combines TRBV28 with TRBJ1-3, with no clear D. V lost 10 bases to trimming and J lost 2 bases, with 18 bases between them. This CDR3 is 15 amino acids long. Looked up from germline, CDR1 is MDHEN and CDR2 is SYDVKM.

The gene calls are TRBV3-1 (or the pseudogene TRBV3-2) and TRBJ1-3, with 7 bases identical to TRBD1. Trimming at V came to 0 bases and at J to 2 bases, leaving 1 base not matched to a gene. This CDR3 is 15 amino acids long. Germline V gene data show CDR1 as LGHDT and CDR2 as YNNKEL (reference sequence). DNA for the CDR3: TGTGCCAGCAGCCAAGACCAGGGGGCTGGAAACACCATATATTTT. This translates into CASSQDQGAGNTIYF.

The V and J genes are TRBV2 and TRBJ1-3, with no clear D. The CDR3 is made up of 15 amino acids. V dropped 5 bases and J dropped 0 bases, with 11 bases sitting between them. CDR1 is SNHLY and CDR2 is FYNNEI in the germline V gene. This CDR3 reads CASSREDLSGNTIYF. CDR3 nucleotides: TGTGCCAGCAGTAGGGAGGACCTCTCTGGAAACACCATATATTTT.

The chain combines TRBV27 with TRBJ1-3; D may be TRBD1 (6 bases). The CDR3 is 15 residues long. Trimming removed 0 bases at V and 0 bases at J, with 6 bases between. Germline-derived CDR1 and CDR2 are MNHEY and SMNVEV (reference sequence). The chain's CDR3 is CASSLSGGSGNTIYF. CDR3 bases: TGTGCCAGCAGTTTATCAGGGGGCTCTGGAAACACCATATATTTT.

The V call is TRBV2, the J call TRBJ2-6; 8 bases agree with TRBD1. Germline values: CDR1 SNHLY, CDR2 FYNNEI. Germline trimming cut 6 bases from V and 1 base from J; bases unmatched to any gene: 2. This CDR3 comprises 15 residues. The CDR3 DNA follows: TGTGCCAGCAGGGACAGGGTGTCTGGGGCCAACGTCCTGACTTTC. Translating it yields CASRDRVSGANVLTF. The full variable domain, in which reference TRBV2 and TRBJ2-6 provide the parts outside the CDR3, is EPEVTQTPSHQVTQMGQEVILRCVPISNHLYFYWYRQILGQKVEFLVSFYNNEISEKSEIFDDQFSVERPDGSNFTLKIRSTKLEDSAMYFCASRDRVSGANVLTFGAGSRLTVL.

This clone has a handful of counts. This sequence joins TRBV3-1 (or the pseudogene TRBV3-2) and TRBJ2-7, with 12 nucleotides matching TRBD2. Germline V gene lookup returns CDR1 LGHDT and CDR2 YNNKEL (reference sequence). The trim removed 11 bases at V and 5 bases at J, leaving 7 bases unmatched. The CDR3 has 13 residues. The CDR3 sequence is CAAQTSGSNEQYF. As DNA, the CDR3 is TGTGCCGCCCAGACTAGCGGGAGCAACGAGCAGTACTTC.

This rearrangement joins TRBV28 to TRBJ2-7; possible D gene TRBD1, 6 bases. This CDR3 contains 14 residues. Germline CDR1 is MDHEN and CDR2 is SYDVKM. The V gene lost 7 bases and the J gene lost 3 bases, with 16 bases spanning the gap. CDR3 bases: TGTGCCAGCACTAGACAGGTAGAGGACTACGAGCAGTACTTC. This encodes CASTRQVEDYEQYF.

This clone has just a few counts. This chain links TRBV11-3 with TRBJ1-1; 7 nucleotides match TRBD1. V gave up 2 bases and J gave up 4 bases; unmatched junction bases: 19. Looked up from germline, CDR1 is SGHNT and CDR2 is YENEEA. The CDR3 contains 19 residues. As DNA, the CDR3 is TGTGCCAGCAGCTTACGGTCGTGGGGATTACAGGGGCCCTCCACTGAAGCTTTCTTT. Translated: CASSLRSWGLQGPSTEAFF.